This T cell receptor (beta chain) was recovered during a study of T cell repertoires in cytomegalovirus infection. This clonotype has only a few counts. Its antigen is undetermined. V was shortened by 4 bases and J by 5 bases, with 15 bases between the two germline ends. CDR1 is MNHNS, CDR2 SASEGT, per germline. The CDR3 contains 15 residues. MiXCR, run by TCRdb on the reads, gives a single entry per CDR3 protein. This table holds about 830,000 distinct CDR3 sequences, about 30% found once. This sequence originates from a human donor in good health (CMV status not recorded). Some clones in this sample may be carry-over from other donors' samples. The chain combines TRBV6-1 with TRBJ1-5; D might be TRBD1 (5 bases). The sequencing here drew on cultured CD8+ T cells from PBMCs, taken from culture after CMV antigen stimulation. CDR3 DNA: TGTGCCAGCAGTGCCGGGACGGAAAGTTATCAGCCCCAGCATTTT. It specifies CASSAGTESYQPQHF.